The 5 T cell receptor beta chains in this list originate from one sample, sequenced in a study of CD8+ T cells in alopecia areata. It was from alopecia areata patients that lesional scalp punch biopsies and peripheral blood were collected. Extracted RNA was reverse transcribed into cDNA, the sequencing template. The table came from immunoSEQ multiplex PCR; TCRdb's copy has only in-frame clones and leaves some out. The profile shows around 5,900 clones, roughly three fifths of them singletons. The sample consisted of skin. All receptors derive from a human donor with alopecia areata.

V usage is TRBV2 and J usage is TRBJ1-1; 9 bases align to TRBD1. The germline V gene encodes CDR1 SNHLY and CDR2 FYNNEI. This CDR3 contains 15 residues. V shed 5 bases and J 3 bases; nucleotides not matched to a gene: 7. CDR3 DNA sequence: TGTGCCAGCAGTTTTGTCCGGGACAGGGACACTGAAGCTTTCTTT. As protein: CASSFVRDRDTEAFF.

This clone showed up just a few times. The J gene is TRBJ1-1, the V gene TRBV5-4, with no clear D. The CDR3 is made up of 14 amino acids. In germline, CDR1 is SGHNT, CDR2 YYREEE (reference sequence). Trimming pared 4 bases from V and 0 bases from J, leaving 10 bases between. Here the CDR3 DNA reads TGTGCCAGCAGCATGAGTCACATGAACACTGAAGCTTTCTTT. As protein: CASSMSHMNTEAFF.

This chain connects TRBV29-1 to TRBJ1-2; 7 bases fit TRBD1. J lost 0 bases, V lost 6 bases, and 7 bases had no gene match. Germline CDR1 and CDR2: SQVTM and ANQGSEA. This CDR3 has 14 amino acids. The CDR3 nucleotides read TGCAGCGTCGTAGACAGGGCTTCTAACTATGGCTACACCTTC. This sequence encodes CSVVDRASNYGYTF.

This chain links TRBV4-1 with TRBJ2-1; no reliable D call. CDR3 length: 16 residues. V lost 2 bases and J lost 0, with 11 bases in between. CDR1 and CDR2 (germline): MGHRA, YSYEKL. The CDR3 region has the DNA TGCGCCAGCAGCCAACCCCCTCCCAGCTCCTACAATGAGCAGTTCTTC. It is translated as CASSQPPPSSYNEQFF.

This clone was seen more than once but under ten times. J is TRBJ1-4 and V is TRBV28; 9 nucleotides line up with TRBD1. V gave up 6 bases and J gave up 6 bases; unmatched junction bases: 17. The CDR3 is 18 residues long. From germline, CDR1 is MDHEN and CDR2 SYDVKM. The CDR3 protein is CASRSPGQGTGEDEKLFF. CDR3 coding DNA: TGTGCCAGCAGGTCACCGGGACAGGGTACGGGCGAAGATGAAAAACTGTTTTTT.